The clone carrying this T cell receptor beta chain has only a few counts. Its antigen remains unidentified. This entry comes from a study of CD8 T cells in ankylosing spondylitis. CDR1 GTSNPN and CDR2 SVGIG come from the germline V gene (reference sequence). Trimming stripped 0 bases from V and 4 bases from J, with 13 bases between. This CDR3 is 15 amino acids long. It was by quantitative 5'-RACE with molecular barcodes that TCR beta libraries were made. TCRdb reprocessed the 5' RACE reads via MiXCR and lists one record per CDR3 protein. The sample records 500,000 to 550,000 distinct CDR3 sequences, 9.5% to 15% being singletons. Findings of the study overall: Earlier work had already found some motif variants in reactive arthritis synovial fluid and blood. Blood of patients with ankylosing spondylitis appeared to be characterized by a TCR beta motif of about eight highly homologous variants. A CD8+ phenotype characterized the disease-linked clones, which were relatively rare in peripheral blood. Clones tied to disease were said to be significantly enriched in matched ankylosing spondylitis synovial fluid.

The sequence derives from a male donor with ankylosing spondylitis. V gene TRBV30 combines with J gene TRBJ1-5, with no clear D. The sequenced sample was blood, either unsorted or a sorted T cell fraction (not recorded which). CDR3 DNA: TGTGCCTGGAGTGTATCAGGTCGTTCAAATCAGCCCCAGCATTTT. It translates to CAWSVSGRSNQPQHF.